This entry features one T cell receptor beta chain sequence. The data originate from a study of technical replicates of blood from four donors. The data were produced by immunoSEQ multiplex PCR, yet TCRdb's version contains in-frame clones alone and is incomplete. The table shows fewer than 80,000 clones, with around 92% occurring only once. CDR1 LGHNT and CDR2 FRNRAP come from the germline V gene. The CDR3 covers 12 residues. V was cut by 5 bases and J by 7 bases, with 12 bases left in between. The clonotype comes from a human donor in good health. Some clones in this sample may be carry-over from other donors' samples. Specimen: PBMCs. V and J are TRBV12-5 and TRBJ2-7; weak D call: TRBD2 (6 bases). The CDR3 region is CASGHGTGEQYF. The CDR3 bases are TGTGCTAGTGGTCACGGGACTGGGGAGCAGTACTTC.